The following is a T cell receptor (beta chain) sequence with its context. Its antigen is currently unknown. Clones were sequenced by immunoSEQ multiplex PCR, and TCRdb holds only the in-frame ones, with some missing. In the table there are more than 250,000 clones, 70% to 90% of which are singletons. The data stem from a study of cytomegalovirus exposure and HLA in healthy donors. Regarding the study as a whole: That first-cohort TCR clusters tended to co-occur in the roughly 110 validation repertoires was found in a later analysis. According to reports, the classifier identified cytomegalovirus status with high specificity and sensitivity. Most observed TCR sequences were rare, whereas some public TCRs were detected in many donors.

The TCR originated in a woman aged 18-30 years in good health and CMV-seronegative. Specimen: PBMCs.

As DNA, the CDR3 is TGTGCCAGCAGCTCCCAGGGGTCCCCTAATGAAAAACTGTTTTTT. Translation gives CASSSQGSPNEKLFF. The V gene is TRBV7-2, the J gene TRBJ1-4, with a weak D call TRBD1 (6 bases). Per the germline V gene, CDR1 is SGHTA and CDR2 is FQGNSA. Trimming stripped 4 bases from V and 3 bases from J, with 12 bases between. The CDR3 runs 15 residues.